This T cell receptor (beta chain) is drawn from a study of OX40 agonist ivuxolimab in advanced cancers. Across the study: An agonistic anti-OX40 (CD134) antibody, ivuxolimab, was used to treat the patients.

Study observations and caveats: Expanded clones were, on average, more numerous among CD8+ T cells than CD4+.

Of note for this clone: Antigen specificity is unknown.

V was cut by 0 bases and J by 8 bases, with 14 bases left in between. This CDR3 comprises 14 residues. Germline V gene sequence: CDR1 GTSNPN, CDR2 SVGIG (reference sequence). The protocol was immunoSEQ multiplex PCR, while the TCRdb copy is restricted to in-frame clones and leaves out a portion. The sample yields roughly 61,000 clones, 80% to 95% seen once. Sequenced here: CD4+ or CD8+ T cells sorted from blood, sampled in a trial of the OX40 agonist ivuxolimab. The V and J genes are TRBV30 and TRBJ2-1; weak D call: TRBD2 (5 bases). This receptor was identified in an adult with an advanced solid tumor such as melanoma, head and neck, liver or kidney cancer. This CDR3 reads CAWSVSLDLYEQFF. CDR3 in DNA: TGTGCCTGGAGTGTATCACTAGACTTGTATGAGCAGTTCTTC.